What follows describes a single T cell receptor (beta chain). Its antigen remains unknown. These data originate in a study of cytomegalovirus exposure and HLA in healthy donors. Study results and limitations: The listing of approximately 160 TCR beta chains classed them as cytomegalovirus-associated. Most observed TCR sequences were rare, whereas some public TCRs were detected in many donors. Because they were indistinguishable, some V segments, including TRBV6-2 and TRBV6-3, were excluded. Earlier results showed most TCR beta V segments being productive about 90% or about 30% of the time.

Both 60 Vbeta primers and 13 Jbeta primers went into the PCR. Assay used: immunoSEQ multiplex PCR; TCRdb lists only in-frame clones, some missing. Here the sample spans roughly 220,000 clones, 75% being singletons. The germline gives CDR1 SGHNT, CDR2 YYREEE (reference sequence). The CDR3 consists of 15 residues. V was pared by 4 bases and J by 5 bases, with 9 bases of the junction left unmatched. The TCR comes from a woman aged 25-40 years in good health and CMV-seronegative. Sequenced: PBMCs. The J gene is TRBJ2-7, the V gene TRBV5-4; 10 bases match TRBD2. CDR3 DNA sequence: TGTGCCAGCAGCCCTCCGGGACTAGCGTCCCACGAGCAGTACTTC. Amino acids: CASSPPGLASHEQYF.